This TCR beta chain was captured in a study of T cell responses to AZD1222 COVID-19 vaccine. In the study overall: It was second doses at about 4 or about 12 weeks that were pooled. Study-wide results and limits: Donors were largely white British and mainly female; clonal diversity was possibly underestimated.

With regard to this clone: Antigen: not known.

TCRdb's copy holds only in-frame clones and misses some; the assay was immunoSEQ multiplex PCR. The table has some 200,000 clones, approximately 91% seen once. This TCR was recovered from an adult in good health. Sequenced here: peripheral blood, sampled on day 0 of AZD1222 vaccination.

The CDR3, as DNA: TGTGCCAGCAGTATCTCCCGGGACCATATTGGTGGAGCTTTCTTT. Translating gives CASSISRDHIGGAFF. The chain recombines TRBV6-2 or TRBV6-3 with TRBJ1-1; the D gene is possibly TRBD1 (5 bases). From germline, CDR1 is MNHEY and CDR2 SVGEGT. V lost 5 bases to trimming and J lost 10 bases, with 23 bases between them. The CDR3 sequence is 15 residues long.